The 20 T cell receptor beta chains listed next were all sequenced from one sample in a study of cytomegalovirus exposure and HLA in healthy donors. Primers for the PCR totalled 60 Vbeta and 13 Jbeta. Libraries were prepared by immunoSEQ multiplex PCR; TCRdb keeps only in-frame clonotypes and omits some of them. This table holds about 110,000 clones, 60% to 80% found once. The material sequenced was PBMCs. The receptors derive from a woman aged 30 to 39 in good health and CMV-seropositive.

This chain links TRBV4-2 with TRBJ2-1; 9 bases are a match to TRBD2. CDR3 length equals 13 residues. Trimming cost V 4 bases and J 7 bases; bases outside gene matches: 2. The germline V gene has CDR1 LGHNA and CDR2 YNFKEQ. CDR3 in DNA: TGTGCCAGCAGCCCGGGACTAGCAAATGAGCAGTTCTTC. It codes for CASSPGLANEQFF.

The chain carries TRBV29-1 and TRBJ1-1; D is possibly TRBD1 (5 bases). CDR3 length equals 14 residues. Looked up from germline, CDR1 is SQVTM and CDR2 is ANQGSEA. V dropped 6 bases and J dropped 3 bases, with 17 bases sitting between them. CDR3 residues: CSVGGAQEDTEAFF. The CDR3 nucleotides read TGCAGCGTCGGCGGGGCGCAGGAGGACACTGAAGCTTTCTTT. The variable domain in full, completed from reference TRBV29-1 and TRBJ1-1, reads SAVISQKPSRDICQRGTSLTIQCQVDSQVTMMFWYRQQPGQSLTLIATANQGSEATYESGFVIDKFPISRPNLTFSTLTVSNMSPEDSSIYLCSVGGAQEDTEAFFGQGTRLTVV.

V and J are TRBV15 and TRBJ1-6; the match to TRBD1 covers 8 bases. V trimming: 3 bases; J trimming: 7 bases; junction bases outside the gene matches: 2. Germline V gene sequence: CDR1 LNHNV, CDR2 YYDKDF (reference sequence). The CDR3 is 14 residues long. CDR3 DNA: TGTGCCACCAGCAGTAGACAGGGGAATTCACCCCTCCACTTT. Translated: CATSSRQGNSPLHF.

In the case of this clone: Other nucleotide sequences from this sample produce the same CDR3. The J gene is TRBJ1-5, the V gene TRBV7-2, with 7 bases lining up with TRBD1. In germline, CDR1 is SGHTA, CDR2 FQGNSA. The CDR3 extends over 15 amino acids. With 2 bases clipped from V and 5 bases from J, the junction kept 6 bases outside the gene matches. CDR3 coding DNA: TGTGCCAGCAGCTTAAAGGGGGCGGCTCATCAGCCCCAGCATTTT. Residues: CASSLKGAAHQPQHF.

The chain recombines TRBV23-1 with TRBJ1-3; D is ambiguous. TRBV23-1 qualifies as an ORF whose function is uncertain. The CDR3 runs 14 residues. Trimming left V 11 bases short and J 0 bases short, with 14 bases between. CDR3 region: CALARRSSGNTIYF. The CDR3 DNA reads as TGCGCCCTAGCCCGGCGGAGCTCTGGAAACACCATATATTTT.

The chain recombines TRBV6-5 with TRBJ2-1, with 12 bases fitting TRBD1. The CDR3 spans 14 residues. Germline trimming cut 8 bases from V and 9 bases from J; bases unmatched to any gene: 8. The germline gives CDR1 MNHEY, CDR2 SVGAGI. The CDR3 coding sequence is TGTGCCAGCGGGAGGGACAGGGGGCGGAGTGAGCAGTTCTTC. It yields the protein CASGRDRGRSEQFF.

The genes are TRBV7-9 and TRBJ1-1, with D unresolved. The CDR3 has 17 amino acids. Germline V gives CDR1 SEHNR, CDR2 FQNEAQ (reference sequence). Trimming took 5 bases from V and 0 from J, leaving 19 bases between them. The CDR3 is CASSRRGGLAMNTEAFF. The CDR3 DNA reads as TGTGCCAGCAGCCGACGCGGAGGGCTCGCCATGAACACTGAAGCTTTCTTT.

This clone occurred a few times. This rearrangement joins TRBV10-3 to TRBJ1-5; 8 bases are a match to TRBD1. The CDR3 has 15 amino acids. After removal of 6 bases from V and 5 bases from J, the junction contained 9 bases not matched to a gene. The germline gives CDR1 ENHRY, CDR2 SYGVKD. CDR3 region: CAISQTGVPDQPQHF. DNA for the CDR3: TGTGCCATCAGCCAGACAGGGGTCCCGGATCAGCCCCAGCATTTT.

The CDR3 sequence is CASSPRQGQETQYF. In DNA form, the CDR3 reads TGTGCCAGCAGCCCAAGACAGGGGCAAGAGACCCAGTACTTC. This chain links TRBV5-5 with TRBJ2-5; 8 nucleotides align to TRBD1. CDR1 is SGHKS and CDR2 is YYEKEE in the germline V gene (reference sequence). After removal of 4 bases from V and 2 bases from J, the junction contained 4 bases not matched to a gene. This CDR3 region has 14 residues.

This rearrangement joins TRBV4-1 to TRBJ2-7; D not certain. The CDR3 totals 15 residues. Germline V CDR1 and CDR2: MGHRA, YSYEKL. V lost 4 bases and J lost 2, with 15 bases in between. CDR3 region: CASSLEFSPTYEQYF. In DNA form, the CDR3 reads TGCGCCAGCAGCCTGGAGTTTAGCCCGACCTACGAGCAGTACTTC.

The V and J genes are TRBV10-3 and TRBJ1-1, with D perhaps matching TRBD1 (6 bases). Germline loops: CDR1 ENHRY, CDR2 SYGVKD. This CDR3 has 14 residues. Trimming cost V 10 bases and J 7 bases, with 22 bases left between them. As DNA, the CDR3 is TGTGCCACCTTTGGGGGGGCGAATCTTAATGAAGCTTTCTTT. Residues: CATFGGANLNEAFF.

Remarks on this clone: One junction end disagrees with the germline gene, perhaps due to a read error. The chain uses TRBV19 and TRBJ2-2; 8 bases map to TRBD2. Germline-derived CDR1 and CDR2 are LNHDA and SQIVND (reference sequence). The CDR3 spans 14 residues. CDR3 protein: CASSLETSAGELFF. The CDR3 region has the DNA TGTGCCAGTAGTCTAGAGACTAGCGCCGGGGAGCTGTTTTTT. Filled out from reference TRBV19 and TRBJ2-2, the complete variable domain reads DGGITQSPKYLFRKEGQNVTLSCEQNLNHDAMYWYRQDPGQGLRLIYYSQIVNDFQKGDIAEGYSVSREKKESFPLTVTSAQKNPTAFYLCASSLETSAGELFFGEGSRLTVL.

The chain carries TRBV18 and TRBJ2-7; D is undetermined. The V and J ends lost 8 bases and 0 bases respectively, with 5 bases between them. CDR3 length equals 11 residues. Germline values: CDR1 KGHSH, CDR2 LQKENI. CDR3 bases: TGTGCCAGCACTACCTCCTACGAGCAGTACTTC. Translated: CASTTSYEQYF.

This chain uses TRBV14 with TRBJ2-1; TRBD1 aligns across 11 bases. With 2 bases clipped from V and 7 bases from J, the junction kept 7 bases outside the gene matches. This CDR3 contains 16 residues. Per the germline V gene, CDR1 is SGHDN and CDR2 is FVKESK. This chain's CDR3 is CASSQPGDRGKNEQFF. The CDR3 coding sequence is TGTGCCAGCAGCCAACCTGGGGACAGGGGGAAGAATGAGCAGTTCTTC. Supplemented by reference TRBV14 and TRBJ2-1, the full variable domain reads EAGVTQFPSHSVIEKGQTVTLRCDPISGHDNLYWYRRVMGKEIKFLLHFVKESKQDESGMPNNRFLAERTGGTYSTLKVQPAELEDSGVYFCASSQPGDRGKNEQFFGPGTRLTVL.

V and J are TRBV7-9 and TRBJ2-3, with 11 bases lining up with TRBD2. Germline V gene data show CDR1 as SEHNR and CDR2 as FQNEAQ (reference sequence). The CDR3 spans 17 residues. Trimming removed 1 base from V and 6 bases from J; junction bases left unmatched: 9. CDR3 DNA: TGTGCCAGCAGCTTAGGGTGGACTAGCGGGTCAGGGGATACGCAGTATTTT. As protein: CASSLGWTSGSGDTQYF.

CDR3 in DNA: TGTGCCAGCAGTTACTCCATACAGGGGCTTTCCTACGAGCAGTACTTC. Its protein is CASSYSIQGLSYEQYF. The chain couples TRBV6-5 to TRBJ2-7, with 7 bases that match TRBD1. With V trimmed by 0 bases and J by 1 base, 6 bases remained unmatched. CDR1 is MNHEY, CDR2 SVGAGI, per germline. The CDR3 has 16 residues.

This chain links TRBV4-1 with TRBJ2-4, with D possibly being TRBD2 (6 bases). The V gene lost 1 base and the J gene lost 4 bases, with 17 bases spanning the gap. The germline V gene encodes CDR1 MGHRA and CDR2 YSYEKL. The CDR3 runs 17 residues. The CDR3 loop reads CASSQVAGPASKNIQYF. The CDR3 nucleotides read TGCGCCAGCAGCCAAGTCGCGGGGCCCGCTTCAAAAAACATTCAGTACTTC.

The rearrangement links TRBV7-8 to TRBJ2-1; D is ambiguous. This CDR3 has 12 amino acids. V was trimmed by 10 bases and J by 7 bases, leaving 14 bases between them. CDR1 and CDR2 (germline): SGHVS, FQNEAQ. CDR3 DNA sequence: TGTGCCACCCACTTCGGTTATAATGAGCAGTTCTTC. Its translation: CATHFGYNEQFF.

In its sample, this clone was seen a few times. The chain recombines TRBV15 with TRBJ1-1; weak D call: TRBD1 (6 bases). This CDR3 has 18 residues. In germline, CDR1 is LNHNV, CDR2 YYDKDF (reference sequence). The V and J ends lost 3 bases and 0 bases respectively, with 20 bases between them. The CDR3 sequence: CATSRGYGTPDMNTEAFF. As DNA, the CDR3 is TGTGCCACCAGCAGGGGGTACGGGACACCAGATATGAACACTGAAGCTTTCTTT.

As DNA, the CDR3 is TGTGCCAGTAGGACAGGGCAGAGCTACGAGCAGTACTTC. Amino acids: CASRTGQSYEQYF. The chain uses TRBV27 and TRBJ2-7, with 8 bases lining up with TRBD1. CDR3 length: 13 residues. With V trimmed by 9 bases and J by 3 bases, 7 bases remained unmatched. CDR1 is MNHEY, CDR2 SMNVEV, per germline (reference sequence).